This TCR beta chain was sequenced for a study of blood T cell repertoires in COVID-19. The overall study: Collection of acute and convalescent COVID-19 samples took place in the United States, Italy and Spain. Sample material is recorded as cDNA or gDNA derived from T cells, B-cell-depleted T cells, or PBMCs.

Sequencing used immunoSEQ multiplex PCR; TCRdb keeps in-frame clones, though not all of them. The sample holds 65,000 to 90,000 clones, about 91% seen once. The source of this sequence is an elderly woman with acute or convalescent COVID-19. Sequencing used peripheral blood.

The CDR3 region has the DNA TGCGCCAGCAACCTCCTCTGGGGGGGCCAGGGTAGCACTGAAGCTTTCTTT. Translating gives CASNLLWGGQGSTEAFF. The V and J genes are TRBV4-1 and TRBJ1-1; D is perhaps TRBD1 (6 bases). The germline V gene has CDR1 MGHRA and CDR2 YSYEKL. The CDR3 totals 17 residues. Trimming took 7 bases from V and 4 from J, leaving 25 bases between them.